Shown below are 18 T cell receptor beta chains from a single sample sequenced in a study of T-cell memory formation after mild COVID-19. TCRdb called the 5' RACE reads again in MiXCR, with one record for every CDR3 protein. The sample has 240,000 or so distinct CDR3 sequences, roughly 9.4% seen once. Input material: PBMCs or a T cell subset sorted from them (not recorded which). The receptor source for this set is a man between 18 and 29 years old who had mild COVID-19 (a few samples of this study predate the infection). Cell type and time point are not known.

This clonotype has just a few counts. The chain uses TRBV20-1 and TRBJ1-2; possible D gene TRBD1, 6 bases. Germline values: CDR1 DFQATT, CDR2 SNEGSKA (reference sequence). This CDR3 has 13 amino acids. V dropped 3 bases and J dropped 8 bases, with 16 bases sitting between them. The CDR3 spells CSASGVTGGGYTF. DNA for the CDR3: TGCAGTGCTAGTGGGGTCACGGGGGGCGGCTACACCTTC.

This chain uses TRBV6-5 with TRBJ1-2; a possible D gene is TRBD1 (6 bases). The CDR3 runs 19 residues. Trimming stripped 0 bases from V and 4 bases from J, with 24 bases between. CDR1 is MNHEY and CDR2 is SVGAGI in the germline V gene. In DNA form, the CDR3 reads TGTGCCAGCAGTTACTCATCCACCGCCGACAGGCTGGTGGGCTATGGCTACACCTTC. This sequence encodes CASSYSSTADRLVGYGYTF.

This clonotype has ten or more counts. The chain carries TRBV5-1 and TRBJ2-2; D call uncertain. This CDR3 has 15 amino acids. Germline loops: CDR1 SGHRS, CDR2 YFSETQ. The V gene lost 5 bases and the J gene lost 0 bases, with 11 bases spanning the gap. CDR3 loop: CASSQTSSNTGELFF. CDR3 DNA sequence: TGCGCCAGCAGTCAAACGTCCTCGAACACCGGGGAGCTGTTTTTT.

The chain recombines TRBV3-1 with TRBJ2-2; D gene uncertain. V was trimmed by 1 base and J by 7 bases, leaving 7 bases between them. The CDR3 length is 13 residues. Germline-derived CDR1 and CDR2 are LGHDT and YNNKEL (reference sequence). The CDR3 protein is CASSQVYVGELFF. In DNA, the CDR3 is TGTGCCAGCAGCCAAGTCTACGTCGGGGAGCTGTTTTTT. Full variable domain (remainder filled in from reference TRBV3-1 and TRBJ2-2): DTAVSQTPKYLVTQMGNDKSIKCEQNLGHDTMYWYKQDSKKFLKIMFSYNNKELIINETVPNRFSPKSPDKAHLNLHINSLELGDSAVYFCASSQVYVGELFFGEGSRLTVL.

The gene calls are TRBV20-1 and TRBJ2-2, with 7 bases fitting TRBD1. The CDR3 has 15 amino acids. Germline V gene data show CDR1 as DFQATT and CDR2 as SNEGSKA (reference sequence). CDR3 in DNA: TGCCCCCGAAGCAAGACAGGGTCGGGCACCGGGGAGCTGTTTTTT. As protein: CPRSKTGSGTGELFF.

CDR3 protein: CASSSNWGRPGANVLTF. CDR3 bases: TGTGCCAGCAGCTCTAACTGGGGGAGGCCTGGGGCCAACGTCCTGACTTTC. The V gene is TRBV7-8, the J gene TRBJ2-6; a weak D match, TRBD2 (6 bases). Germline V CDR1 and CDR2: SGHVS, FQNEAQ. Trimming removed 4 bases at V and 2 bases at J, with 15 bases between. This CDR3 has 17 residues. Together with reference TRBV7-8 and TRBJ2-6, the CDR3 gives the full variable domain: GAGVSQSPRYKVAKRGQDVALRCDPISGHVSLFWYQQALGQGPEFLTYFQNEAQLDKSGLPSDRFFAERPEGSVSTLKIQRTQQEDSAVYLCASSSNWGRPGANVLTFGAGSRLTVL.

V usage is TRBV12-3 or TRBV12-4 and J usage is TRBJ1-1; D unclear. The CDR3 covers 13 residues. V lost 3 bases, J lost 3 bases, and 8 bases lay in between. CDR3 residues: CASSFGRYTEAFF. CDR3 nucleotides: TGTGCCAGCAGTTTTGGACGATACACTGAAGCTTTCTTT.

This clonotype was seen a few times. The rearrangement links TRBV9 to TRBJ2-3, with 11 nucleotides matching TRBD2. V trimming: 0 bases; J trimming: 2 bases; junction bases outside the gene matches: 2. CDR1 and CDR2 (germline): SGDLS, YYNGEE. The CDR3 totals 16 residues. The CDR3 reads CASSVGLAGYTDTQYF. The CDR3 DNA follows: TGTGCCAGCAGCGTAGGACTAGCGGGGTACACAGATACGCAGTATTTT.

The table lists this clonotype with a few counts. The V gene is TRBV24-1, the J gene TRBJ2-3; maybe TRBD1 (5 bases). V lost 3 bases to trimming and J lost 2 bases, with 5 bases between them. Per germline, CDR1 KGHDR and CDR2 SFDVKD. The CDR3 is 13 amino acids. The chain's CDR3 is CATSDGHTDTQYF. The CDR3 coding sequence is TGTGCCACCAGTGATGGACACACAGATACGCAGTATTTT.

The sample holds a few counts of this clonotype. This chain connects TRBV7-9 to TRBJ1-1, with D unresolved. The V end lost 2 bases, the J end lost 6 bases, and 4 bases lay between the germline ends. This CDR3 contains 11 residues. Germline V gene sequence: CDR1 SEHNR, CDR2 FQNEAQ (reference sequence). This CDR3 is CASSLIAEAFF. The CDR3 DNA follows: TGTGCCAGCAGCTTAATTGCTGAAGCTTTCTTT.

J is TRBJ1-6 and V is TRBV20-1; the D gene is possibly TRBD1 (6 bases). The V and J ends lost 1 base and 14 bases respectively, with 21 bases between them. Germline V gene data show CDR1 as DFQATT and CDR2 as SNEGSKA (reference sequence). The CDR3 runs to 15 residues. For the CDR3, the DNA is TGCAGTGCTAGAGTAGGCCAGGGGTGGGGTACGTCCCTCCACTTT. This encodes CSARVGQGWGTSLHF.

The chain couples TRBV6-2 or TRBV6-3 to TRBJ2-3; D perhaps matches TRBD2 (5 bases). The CDR3 has 16 amino acids. V was pared by 9 bases and J by 10 bases, with 29 bases between. Germline V CDR1 and CDR2: MNHEY, SVGEGT. The CDR3 sequence: CARPFSMGDPPDPQYF. The CDR3 nucleotides read TGTGCCAGACCTTTTTCGATGGGAGACCCTCCGGATCCGCAGTATTTT.

This clonotype was seen at least ten times. The chain recombines TRBV4-2 with TRBJ2-2; no reliable D call. In germline, CDR1 is LGHNA, CDR2 YNFKEQ. Trimming pared 1 base from V and 5 bases from J, leaving 11 bases between. The CDR3 length is 15 residues. The CDR3 DNA sequence: TGTGCCAGCAGCCAAGGACAACTGGGGACCGGGGAGCTGTTTTTT. Its protein is CASSQGQLGTGELFF.

V and J are TRBV11-1 and TRBJ1-1, with D possibly TRBD1 on 6 matching bases. The V end was cut by 3 bases, the J end by 5 bases, with 13 bases between. This CDR3 has 14 residues. Germline V gene sequence: CDR1 SGHAT, CDR2 FQDESV (reference sequence). The CDR3 coding sequence is TGTGCCAGCAGCTTCCGGGGGGCCGGGACTGAAGCTTTCTTT. This codes for CASSFRGAGTEAFF.

This clonotype was picked up a small number of times. The chain joins TRBV25-1 to TRBJ2-2, with TRBD2 identical over 8 bases. Per the germline V gene, CDR1 is MGHDK and CDR2 is SYGVNS. This CDR3 contains 15 residues. Trimming at V came to 5 bases and at J to 5 bases, leaving 7 bases not matched to a gene. DNA of the CDR3: TGTGCCAGCAGTCCCCCGCGGGGGGAAACCGGGGAGCTGTTTTTT. It is translated as CASSPPRGETGELFF.

The rearrangement links TRBV2 to TRBJ1-6, with 10 bases matching TRBD1. The ends lost 6 bases at V and 11 bases at J; junction bases unmatched: 4. CDR1 is SNHLY, CDR2 FYNNEI, per germline. The CDR3 has 13 amino acids. CDR3 loop: CASRGQGTPPLHF. CDR3 DNA: TGTGCCAGCAGGGGACAGGGGACGCCACCCCTCCACTTT. The full variable domain, with the rest looked up from reference TRBV2 and TRBJ1-6, is EPEVTQTPSHQVTQMGQEVILRCVPISNHLYFYWYRQILGQKVEFLVSFYNNEISEKSEIFDDQFSVERPDGSNFTLKIRSTKLEDSAMYFCASRGQGTPPLHFGNGTRLTVT.

This clonotype was counted a few times. The chain recombines TRBV9 with TRBJ2-1, with 9 bases that match TRBD2. The V gene end was trimmed by 0 bases and the J gene end by 8 bases; junction bases not matched to a gene: 6. The CDR3 is made up of 15 amino acids. Germline CDR1 reads SGDLS; CDR2 reads YYNGEE. The CDR3 DNA sequence: TGTGCCAGCAGCGTAGGGACTAGCGAGGTCCATGAGCAGTTCTTC. The encoded protein is CASSVGTSEVHEQFF.

This clonotype occurred a few times. This chain joins TRBV7-2 and TRBJ2-3; D is ambiguous. There are 13 residues in the CDR3. Trimming stripped 5 bases from V and 3 bases from J, with 9 bases between. Germline assignment: CDR1 SGHTA and CDR2 FQGNSA. CDR3 DNA sequence: TGTGCCAGCAGCCCCTTCGTTACAGATACGCAGTATTTT. Protein product: CASSPFVTDTQYF.